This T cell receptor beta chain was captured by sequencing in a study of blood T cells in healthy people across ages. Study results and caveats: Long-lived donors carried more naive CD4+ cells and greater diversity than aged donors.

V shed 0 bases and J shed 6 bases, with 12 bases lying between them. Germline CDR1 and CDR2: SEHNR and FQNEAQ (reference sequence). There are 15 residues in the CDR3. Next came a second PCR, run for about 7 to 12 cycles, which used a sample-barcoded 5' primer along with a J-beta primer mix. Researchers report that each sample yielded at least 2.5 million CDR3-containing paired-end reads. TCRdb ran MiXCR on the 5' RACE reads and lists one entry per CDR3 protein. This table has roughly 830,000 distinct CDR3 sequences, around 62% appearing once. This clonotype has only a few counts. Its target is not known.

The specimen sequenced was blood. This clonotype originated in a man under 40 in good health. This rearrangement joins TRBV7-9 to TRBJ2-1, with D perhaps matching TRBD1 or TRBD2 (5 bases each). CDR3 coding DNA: TGTGCCAGCAGCTTAGCTGGGGATGGGGGCAATGAGCAGTTCTTC. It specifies CASSLAGDGGNEQFF. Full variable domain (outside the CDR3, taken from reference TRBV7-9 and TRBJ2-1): DTGVSQNPRHKITKRGQNVTFRCDPISEHNRLYWYRQTLGQGPEFLTYFQNEAQLEKSRLLSDRFSAERPKGSFSTLEIQRTEQGDSAMYLCASSLAGDGGNEQFFGPGTRLTVL.